These 9 T cell receptor beta chains were all obtained from the same sample, sequenced in a study of T cell responses to AZD1222 COVID-19 vaccine. Assay: immunoSEQ multiplex PCR; the TCRdb copy retains only in-frame clones and omits some. Here the sample spans about 120,000 clones, around nine tenths being singletons. The material sequenced was peripheral blood, taken 28 days after the second AZD1222 dose. Receptor source: an adult who received the AZD1222 COVID-19 vaccine.

This chain uses TRBV4-1 with TRBJ2-3; no firm D call. V gave up 3 bases and J gave up 7 bases, with 14 bases separating them. Germline V gene sequence: CDR1 MGHRA, CDR2 YSYEKL. There are 14 residues in the CDR3. Here the CDR3 DNA reads TGCGCCAGCAGCCAGAGCCGACCCGTGAATACGCAGTATTTT. Amino acids: CASSQSRPVNTQYF.

The chain uses TRBV18 and TRBJ2-3; 8 bases agree with TRBD2. V lost 3 bases to trimming and J lost 1 base; unmatched junction nucleotides: 3. There are 15 residues in the CDR3. Looked up from germline, CDR1 is KGHSH and CDR2 is LQKENI. CDR3 DNA: TGTGCCAGCTCACCGGGACTAGAAGGCACAGATACGCAGTATTTT. It encodes CASSPGLEGTDTQYF.

The chain links TRBV5-1 to TRBJ1-4, with D unresolved. This CDR3 region has 14 residues. CDR1 and CDR2 (germline): SGHRS, YFSETQ. The ends were cut back, 0 bases at V and 5 bases at J, with 8 bases in the middle. DNA of the CDR3: TGCGCCAGCAGCTTGGCCACCGTAAATGAAAAACTGTTTTTT. Translating gives CASSLATVNEKLFF.

The chain has TRBV3-1 (or the pseudogene TRBV3-2) and TRBJ1-4; D not certain. Germline V gives CDR1 LGHDT, CDR2 YNNKEL (reference sequence). V was pared by 7 bases and J by 2 bases, with 8 bases between. The CDR3 extends over 13 amino acids. CDR3 region: CASMDDTNEKLFF. The CDR3 coding sequence is TGTGCCAGCATGGATGACACTAATGAAAAACTGTTTTTT.

The chain links TRBV9 to TRBJ1-6; D unclear. CDR1 and CDR2 (germline): SGDLS, YYNGEE. CDR3 length: 13 residues. V was shortened by 0 bases and J by 7 bases, with 5 bases between the two germline ends. The CDR3 is CASSVDRNSPLHF. In nucleotides, the CDR3 is TGTGCCAGCAGCGTAGATCGGAATTCACCCCTCCACTTT.

DNA for the CDR3: TGTGCCACCCCCGGCAGGGGCAATCAGCCCCAGCATTTT. Translation: CATPGRGNQPQHF. The chain is built from TRBV10-3 and TRBJ1-5; D is perhaps TRBD1 (5 bases). Trimming left V 10 bases short and J 2 bases short, with 12 bases between. The CDR3 covers 13 residues. CDR1 ENHRY and CDR2 SYGVKD come from the germline V gene.

The V gene is TRBV5-1, the J gene TRBJ2-3; 9 bases fit TRBD1. J lost 13 bases, V lost 3 bases, and 12 bases had no gene match. This CDR3 is 14 amino acids long. Germline values: CDR1 SGHRS, CDR2 YFSETQ. The CDR3 sequence is CASSSQTGGNSEYF. CDR3 DNA sequence: TGCGCCAGCAGCTCTCAGACAGGGGGTAATTCGGAGTATTTT. Drawing the rest from reference TRBV5-1 and TRBJ2-3, the complete variable domain is KAGVTQTPRYLIKTRGQQVTLSCSPISGHRSVSWYQQTPGQGLQFLFEYFSETQRNKGNFPGRFSGRQFSNSRSEMNVSTLELGDSALYLCASSSQTGGNSEYFGPGTRLTVL.

The rearrangement uses TRBV27 and TRBJ2-7; a weak D match, TRBD2 (6 bases). V dropped 4 bases and J dropped 4 bases, with 11 bases sitting between them. Germline CDR1 MNHEY, CDR2 SMNVEV (reference sequence). The CDR3 totals 13 residues. The CDR3 region has the DNA TGTGCCAGCAGTTATGCGGGACGGTACGAGCAGTACTTC. Protein sequence: CASSYAGRYEQYF.

This chain joins TRBV27 and TRBJ1-5; 7 bases line up with TRBD1. This CDR3 contains 14 residues. Germline-derived CDR1 and CDR2 are MNHEY and SMNVEV (reference sequence). The J segment lost 4 bases and the V segment lost 10 bases, leaving 10 bases of the junction unmatched. The CDR3 DNA reads as TGTGCCACCGGCCGACCAGGGGGTAATCAGCCCCAGCATTTT. Translated, it gives CATGRPGGNQPQHF.